This note documents a single T cell receptor beta chain sequence. These data belong to a study of blood T cell repertoires in COVID-19. Turning to the study itself: Acute and convalescent COVID-19 samples came from the United States, Italy and Spain. T cells, B-cell-depleted T cells, or PBMCs supplied cDNA or gDNA.

The CDR3 length is 13 residues. Trimming took 1 base from V and 9 from J; bases not matched to a gene: 3. Original handling: Reference gene primer amplification in the assay estimated nucleated cell counts. Sequenced by immunoSEQ multiplex PCR; TCRdb stores in-frame clones only, minus some. V, J and clone size derive from that table, while D and trimming were established from the DNA sequence. The table shows over 100,000 clones, with approximately 88% occurring only once. Specimen: peripheral blood. This chain connects TRBV12-3 or TRBV12-4 to TRBJ2-4; 7 bases are shared with TRBD2. This clonotype originated in a man between 50 and 59 years old with acute or convalescent COVID-19. In DNA form, the CDR3 reads TGTGCCAGCAGTTTAGAGCGGGGAGGCATTCAGTACTTC. It encodes CASSLERGGIQYF.